This T cell receptor beta chain was identified in a study of blood T cell repertoires in COVID-19. Study details: Acute and convalescent COVID-19 samples came from the United States, Italy and Spain. T cells, B-cell-depleted T cells, or PBMCs provided the cDNA or gDNA that served as material.

Original analysis: Reference gene primer amplification in the assay estimated nucleated cell counts. Clones were sequenced by immunoSEQ multiplex PCR, and TCRdb holds only the in-frame ones, with some missing. The V and J calls and clone size are taken from that table; D and trimming were inferred from the DNA. Of approximately 88,000 clones listed, roughly four fifths are singletons. The sequence derives from a woman older than 75 with active or convalescent COVID-19. The sequenced material came from peripheral blood.

The CDR3 DNA is TGCGCCAGCAGCTTGGGAGTCACTACCTACGAGCAGTACTTC. Its protein is CASSLGVTTYEQYF. The chain employs TRBV5-1 and TRBJ2-7; D gene uncertain. Trimming shortened V by 0 bases and J by 2 bases, and 9 bases separated the two germline ends. CDR1 and CDR2 (germline): SGHRS, YFSETQ. The CDR3 extends over 14 amino acids.